This entry concerns a single T cell receptor (beta chain). Its antigen is currently unknown. This entry is derived from a study of cytomegalovirus exposure and HLA in healthy donors. Study conclusions and caveats: Many donors carried some public TCRs, although rarity characterized most TCR sequences. With later analysis, a missense DCLRE1C variant became linked to TCR beta V- and J-gene trimming. About 87% or about 30% of the time was how often most TCR beta V segments were productive, according to an earlier analysis.

PCR was performed using 60 Vbeta and 13 Jbeta primers. Some clones are missing from TCRdb's copy, which holds only in-frame ones; the method was immunoSEQ multiplex PCR. This table holds fewer than 250,000 clones, roughly 84% found once. J lost 4 bases, V lost 0 bases, and 15 bases had no gene match. This CDR3 spans 19 amino acids. Germline-derived CDR1 and CDR2 are LGHNT and FRNRAP. Sequencing was done on a sample of PBMCs. The receptor comes from a boy between 2 and 15 years old in good health and CMV-seronegative. This chain uses TRBV12-5 with TRBJ2-7; 10 bases fit TRBD2. The CDR3, as DNA: TGTGCTAGTGGTTTGGTACGGAACCTATTAGCGGGGGGCGGGTACGAGCAGTACTTC. It translates to CASGLVRNLLAGGGYEQYF.